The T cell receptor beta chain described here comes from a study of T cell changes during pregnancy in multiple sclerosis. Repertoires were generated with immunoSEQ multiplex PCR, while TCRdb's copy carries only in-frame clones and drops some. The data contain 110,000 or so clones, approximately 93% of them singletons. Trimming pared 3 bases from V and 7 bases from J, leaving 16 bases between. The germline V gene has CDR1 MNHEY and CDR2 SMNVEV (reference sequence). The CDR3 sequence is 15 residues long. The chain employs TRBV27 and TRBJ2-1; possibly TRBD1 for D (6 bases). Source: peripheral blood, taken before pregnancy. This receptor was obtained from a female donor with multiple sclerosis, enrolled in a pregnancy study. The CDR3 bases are TGTGCCAGCAGTTTCCAGCAGAGAGGGGGTAATGAGCAGTTCTTC. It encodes CASSFQQRGGNEQFF.